Below, 2 T cell receptor beta chains from the same sample are listed, as sequenced in a study. TCRdb re-derived calls from the 5' RACE reads in MiXCR, one entry per CDR3 protein. The profile shows roughly 52,000 distinct CDR3 sequences, about a sixth of them singletons. Sequencing was done on a sample of naive CD4+ T cells sorted from blood. Subset denoted: naive CD4+ T cells, CD4+CD45RA+CD25-. The receptors were gathered from a female donor with breast cancer.

This clonotype was recorded many times. The chain is built from TRBV5-1 and TRBJ1-1; possibly TRBD1 for D (6 bases). This CDR3 contains 16 residues. The germline gives CDR1 SGHRS, CDR2 YFSETQ. V was clipped by 0 bases and J by 1 base, with 13 bases between them. The CDR3, as DNA: TGCGCCAGCAGCTTGGGAAGCCGGACAGCGAACACTGAAGCTTTCTTT. Its protein is CASSLGSRTANTEAFF.

This clonotype was detected only once. The chain has TRBV6-5 and TRBJ1-1; D remains ambiguous. This CDR3 comprises 13 residues. Germline V CDR1 and CDR2: MNHEY, SVGAGI. V was shortened by 6 bases and J by 4 bases, with 12 bases between the two germline ends. The DNA of the CDR3 is TGTGCCAGCAGGGTGCAAGGAAGCACTGAAGCTTTCTTT. Its protein product is CASRVQGSTEAFF.